Here is one T cell receptor (beta chain) with its context. It was the approximately 130-subject validation cohort, separate from the roughly 700-subject first cohort, to which the donors belonged. This sample was included in a study of cytomegalovirus exposure and HLA in healthy donors. Across the study: The 90 to 150 validation repertoires used the same platform as the approximately 700 first-cohort repertoires, a later analysis reported.

Measured with immunoSEQ multiplex PCR; TCRdb has only the in-frame clones, and not every one. This sample has about 150,000 clones, with approximately 94% found just once. V dropped 2 bases and J dropped 4; count of bases not matched to a gene: 16. CDR3 size: 20 residues. Per germline, CDR1 MDHEN and CDR2 SYDVKM. The source material was PBMCs. The TCR originated in a man in his late teens or twenties in good health and CMV-seropositive. The chain employs TRBV28 and TRBJ2-5, with 13 bases aligning to TRBD2. The CDR3 DNA is TGTGCCAGCAGTTTAGCCGATACAAAAGGACTAGCGGGAGTAGGAGAGACCCAGTACTTC. Amino acid sequence: CASSLADTKGLAGVGETQYF.